This paragraph covers one T cell receptor (beta chain) sequence. Its specificity is not known. This sample stems from a study of graft-versus-host responses after intestinal transplantation. The wider study: Anti-thymocyte globulin induction was given to all recipients, followed by tacrolimus and steroids for around three years. General study points: GvH clones detected in recipient marrow included some appearing first in ileum or blood.

TCRdb keeps only in-frame clones here, not all; method: immunoSEQ multiplex PCR. The sample yields roughly 23,000 clones, approximately 91% seen once. V shed 4 bases and J shed 0 bases, with 17 bases lying between them. The CDR3 has 17 residues. Germline V CDR1 and CDR2: MGHRA, YSYEKL. This chain links TRBV4-1 with TRBJ2-3; D remains ambiguous. The sample was PBMCs, taken 39 to 40 days after intestinal transplant. The receptor was isolated from a human patient who received an intestinal transplant, so some T cells may come from the graft donor. The CDR3 region is CASSLLFYFASTDTQYF. The DNA of the CDR3 is TGCGCCAGCAGCCTACTTTTTTATTTTGCTAGCACAGATACGCAGTATTTT.